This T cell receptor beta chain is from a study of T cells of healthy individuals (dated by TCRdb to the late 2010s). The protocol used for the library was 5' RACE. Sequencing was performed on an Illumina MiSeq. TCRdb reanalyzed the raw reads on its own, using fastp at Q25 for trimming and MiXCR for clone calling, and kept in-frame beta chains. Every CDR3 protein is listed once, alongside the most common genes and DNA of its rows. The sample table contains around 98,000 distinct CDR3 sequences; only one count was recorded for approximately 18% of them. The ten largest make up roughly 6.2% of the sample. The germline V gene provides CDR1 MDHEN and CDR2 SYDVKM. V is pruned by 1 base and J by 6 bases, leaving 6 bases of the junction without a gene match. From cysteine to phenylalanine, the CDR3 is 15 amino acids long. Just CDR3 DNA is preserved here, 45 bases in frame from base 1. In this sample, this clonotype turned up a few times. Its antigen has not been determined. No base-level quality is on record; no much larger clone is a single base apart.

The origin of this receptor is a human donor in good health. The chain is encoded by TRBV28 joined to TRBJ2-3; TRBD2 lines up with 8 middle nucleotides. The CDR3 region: CASSLLRGGSDTQYF. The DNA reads TGTGCCAGCAGTTTATTACGGGGGGGCAGTGATACGCAGTATTTT. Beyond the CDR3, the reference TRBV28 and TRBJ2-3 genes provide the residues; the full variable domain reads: DVKVTQSSRYLVKRTGEKVFLECVQDMDHENMFWYRQDPGLGLRLIYFSYDVKMKEKGDIPEGYSVSREKKERFSLILESASTNQTSMYLCASSLLRGGSDTQYFGPGTRLTVL.